This T cell receptor beta chain was obtained from a study of blood T cell repertoires in COVID-19 (dated by TCRdb to 2020 to 2022). Turning to the overall study: Samples from collaborators originated in the United States, Italy and Spain and spanned both the acute and convalescent phases of COVID-19. The material from the prospective study consisted of cDNA or gDNA derived from T cells, B-cell-depleted T cells, or PBMCs. Deeply sampled blood TCRbeta repertoires from subjects exposed to, actively infected with, or recovered from COVID-19 were included in the dataset. A freely available public database, intended as a resource for researchers studying the immune response to SARS-CoV-2, is where the repertoires were released. Samples were obtained from the ongoing ImmuneRACE study (first 160 participants) and from about 1,300 subjects provided by 6 global collaborators. Sample metadata almost always included a de-identified subject ID, COVID-19 status, age in years and sex. HLA class I and class II types, where available, came from metadata supplied by the sample provider rather than from assay-based typing.

As to this clone: Its recognized antigen is unknown. Base-call qualities are not available, and no considerably larger clone is one nucleotide away.

One collaborating source in Seattle enrolled patients during active infection and followed them longitudinally through the course of disease. The collaborating institutions used their own protocols to collect whole blood in K2EDTA tubes. For TCRbeta analysis, collaborators shipped samples as frozen whole blood, isolated PBMCs, or DNA extracted from either of those sample types. TCRbeta CDR3 regions were amplified from genomic DNA using the immunoSEQ Assay, a bias-controlled multiplex PCR. As for how the authors treated the data: The number of nucleated cells in each sample was estimated by amplification of reference gene primers within the assay. Sequence reads were collapsed and filtered to measure the absolute abundance of every unique TCRbeta CDR3 rearrangement. For each sample, productive Simpson clonality was calculated as the square root of Simpson's diversity index over productive rearrangements. TCRdb's version of the immuneACCESS table is confined to in-frame rearrangements and falls short of the full clone set. An unresolved V gene accounts for under half of the shortfall where checked; the remainder is of unknown origin. The V and J calls and clone size are taken from that table; D and trimming were inferred from the DNA. The sample table shows 410,000 or so clones, and approximately 90% are seen once. The ten largest clones take up approximately 1.5% of the sample.

The CDR3 goes from the cysteine to the phenylalanine over 16 residues. CDR3 DNA is the only sequence kept; it has 48 bases, read in frame from the first base. Cut back by 6 bases and 1 base, the V and J ends lie 16 bases apart. CDR1 KGHSH and CDR2 LQKENI were looked up in the germline V gene. What the research found in general, with its limitations: How much clinical and demographic metadata was included differed by source and by participant, and the metadata was provided uncurated.

Recombination linked TRBV18 to TRBJ1-5; the D segment could be TRBD1, given 6 matching bases. The TCR originated in a woman aged 40 to 50 with COVID-19, enrolled during active disease. The sequencing input was peripheral blood. The CDR3 protein is CASSRFDRSSNQPQHF. The sequence in DNA is TGTGCCAGCTCTCGGTTCGACAGGTCGAGCAATCAGCCCCAGCATTTT.